The T cell receptor (beta chain) under discussion was sequenced for a study of blood T cell repertoires in COVID-19. About the research overall: Samples of COVID-19 (acute and convalescent) were obtained from the United States, Italy and Spain. T cells, B-cell-depleted T cells, or PBMCs provided the cDNA or gDNA that served as material.

Per the study methods: Reference gene primers were amplified, and this amplification served to estimate nucleated cell counts. The table came from immunoSEQ multiplex PCR; TCRdb's copy has only in-frame clones and leaves some out. From that table come the V and J calls and clone size; the DNA was used to work out D and trimming. The table has hundreds of thousands of clones, approximately 88% seen once. J gave up 4 bases and V 6 bases, and 12 bases lay outside the gene matches. The CDR3 loop spans 16 amino acids. Germline values: CDR1 MDHEN, CDR2 SYDVKM. This chain links TRBV28 with TRBJ2-1, with TRBD2 matching 7 bases. This clonotype was obtained from a woman between 40 and 50 years old who had recovered from COVID-19. Input material: PBMCs or T cells enriched from blood (not recorded which). As DNA, the CDR3 is TGTGCCAGCAGCTCCCCTAGCGGAAGGGAATACAATGAGCAGTTCTTC. Translation gives CASSSPSGREYNEQFF.